The entry below describes one TCR beta chain. Antigen: not known. Each CDR3 protein is one row after TCRdb ran MiXCR on the RT-PCR reads. The sample contains hundreds of thousands of distinct CDR3 sequences, approximately 15% of which appear only once. This sample is part of a study of response to subunit inactivated influenza vaccine. The study, taken as a whole, reports: After each seasonal influenza vaccination, few new T cells are recruited, the authors suggested.

The CDR3 extends over 15 amino acids. Germline-derived CDR1 and CDR2 are MNHEY and SMNVEV (reference sequence). The J segment lost 1 base and the V segment lost 7 bases, leaving 8 bases of the junction unmatched. This receptor was obtained from a man aged 50-60 years who received an inactivated influenza vaccine. V gene TRBV27 combines with J gene TRBJ2-3, with 7 bases aligning to TRBD1. Sequences were derived from PBMCs from blood, sampled about 14 days before vaccination. The CDR3, as DNA: TGTGCCAGCAATACCCGGGGACAGCGCACAGATACGCAGTATTTT. It is translated as CASNTRGQRTDTQYF.